The 7 T cell receptor beta chains listed next were all sequenced from one sample in a study of blood T cell repertoires in COVID-19. Here immunoSEQ multiplex PCR was the method, and the copy in TCRdb shows in-frame clones only, minus some. The profile shows over 200,000 clones, under 90% of them singletons. Sample: PBMCs or T cells enriched from blood (not recorded which). The receptors originated from a woman between 50 and 59 years old with acute COVID-19.

The chain couples TRBV27 to TRBJ2-1, with TRBD2 identical over 7 bases. V lost 2 bases and J lost 4; bases outside the gene matches: 5. Germline CDR1 and CDR2: MNHEY and SMNVEV (reference sequence). This CDR3 comprises 15 residues. The DNA for the CDR3 is TGTGCCAGCAGTTTAGCGGGAGTGGAGTACAATGAGCAGTTCTTC. Amino acids: CASSLAGVEYNEQFF.

V is TRBV18 and J is TRBJ2-7; 9 positions agree with TRBD2. This CDR3 spans 15 amino acids. Germline lookup yields CDR1 KGHSH and CDR2 LQKENI. The V segment lost 2 bases and the J segment 7 bases; nucleotides outside the gene matches: 9. In nucleotides, the CDR3 is TGTGCCAGCTCACCAGCCAGCGGGGGGCCTCGGGAGCAGTACTTC. Its protein is CASSPASGGPREQYF. Full variable domain (missing parts from reference TRBV18 and TRBJ2-7): NAGVMQNPRHLVRRRGQEARLRCSPMKGHSHVYWYRQLPEEGLKFMVYLQKENIIDESGMPKERFSAEFPKEGPSILRIQQVVRGDSAAYFCASSPASGGPREQYFGPGTRLTVT.

Here the CDR3 reads CASSLGLQTGGTDNEQFF. For the CDR3, the DNA is TGCGCCAGCAGCTTGGGTCTACAAACGGGGGGGACCGACAATGAGCAGTTCTTC. V usage is TRBV5-1 and J usage is TRBJ2-1; 8 bases fit TRBD2. The CDR3 contains 18 residues. Germline lookup yields CDR1 SGHRS and CDR2 YFSETQ. V lost 0 bases and J lost 5; bases outside the gene matches: 13.

In this sample, this clone is medium-sized. CDR3 sequence (DNA): TGTGCCAGCAGCCCAGGGGGGGACAGGGTTAACTATGGCTACACCTTC. Protein: CASSPGGDRVNYGYTF. The chain carries TRBV7-9 and TRBJ1-2; 9 bases map to TRBD1. This CDR3 comprises 16 residues. Trimming removed 5 bases from V and 1 base from J; junction bases left unmatched: 8. Germline CDR1 SEHNR, CDR2 FQNEAQ (reference sequence).

J is TRBJ2-5 and V is TRBV19; 7 nucleotides align to TRBD2. Germline loops: CDR1 LNHDA, CDR2 SQIVND (reference sequence). With V trimmed by 5 bases and J by 4 bases, 7 bases remained unmatched. The CDR3 spans 14 residues. CDR3 in DNA: TGTGCCAGTAGTCGACTAGCAGGACTAGAGACCCAGTACTTC. It specifies CASSRLAGLETQYF.

V and J are TRBV24-1 and TRBJ1-5; D gene uncertain. The CDR3 consists of 12 residues. Per germline, CDR1 KGHDR and CDR2 SFDVKD. Trimming stripped 5 bases from V and 3 bases from J, with 4 bases between. CDR3 bases: TGTGCCACCAGTGTAGCCAATCAGCCCCAGCATTTT. The encoded protein is CATSVANQPQHF.

This clone was recorded at least ten times. The chain recombines TRBV28 with TRBJ1-2; D is uncertain. Germline V gives CDR1 MDHEN, CDR2 SYDVKM. The ends were cut back, 5 bases at V and 7 bases at J, with 14 bases in the middle. The CDR3 is made up of 13 amino acids. The CDR3 DNA reads TGTGCCAGCAGTCGAGGCCACTCGATTGGCTACACCTTC. Translating it yields CASSRGHSIGYTF.